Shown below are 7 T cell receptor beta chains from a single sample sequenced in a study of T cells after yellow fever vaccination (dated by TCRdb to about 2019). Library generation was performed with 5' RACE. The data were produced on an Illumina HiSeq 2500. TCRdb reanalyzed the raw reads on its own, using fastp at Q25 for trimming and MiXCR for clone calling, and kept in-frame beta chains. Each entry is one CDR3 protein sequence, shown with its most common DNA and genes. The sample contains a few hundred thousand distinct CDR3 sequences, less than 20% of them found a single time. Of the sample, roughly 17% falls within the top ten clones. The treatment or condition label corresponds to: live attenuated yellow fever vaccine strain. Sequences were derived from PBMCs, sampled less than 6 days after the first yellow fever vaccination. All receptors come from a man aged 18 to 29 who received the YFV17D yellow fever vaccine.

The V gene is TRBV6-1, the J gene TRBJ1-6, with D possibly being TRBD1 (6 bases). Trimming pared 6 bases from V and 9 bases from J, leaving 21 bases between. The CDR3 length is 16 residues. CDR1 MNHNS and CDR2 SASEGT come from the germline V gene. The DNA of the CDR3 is TGTGCCAGCAGCCTCTTCCCCGGGGGGCTTGGTTCACCCCTCCACTTT. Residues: CASSLFPGGLGSPLHF.

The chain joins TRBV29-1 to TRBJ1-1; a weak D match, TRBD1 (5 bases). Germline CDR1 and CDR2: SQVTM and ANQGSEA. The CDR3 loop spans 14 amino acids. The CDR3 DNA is TGCAGACTCATAAAAGGGGCAGGGAACACTGAAGCTTTCTTT. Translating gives CRLIKGAGNTEAFF.

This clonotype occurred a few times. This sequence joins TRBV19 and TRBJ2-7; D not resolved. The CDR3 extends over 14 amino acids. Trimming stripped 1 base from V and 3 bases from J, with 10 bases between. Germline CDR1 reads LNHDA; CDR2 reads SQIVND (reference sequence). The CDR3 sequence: CASSIVLGDYEQYF. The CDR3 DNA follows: TGTGCCAGTAGTATAGTCCTCGGCGACTACGAGCAGTACTTC.

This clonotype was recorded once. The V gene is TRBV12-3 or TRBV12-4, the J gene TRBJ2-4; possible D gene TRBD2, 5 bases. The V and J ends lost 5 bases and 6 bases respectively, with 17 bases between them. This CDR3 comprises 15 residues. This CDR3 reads CASSHPGGLGNIQYF. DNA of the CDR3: TGTGCCAGCAGTCACCCCGGCGGGTTGGGAAACATTCAGTACTTC.

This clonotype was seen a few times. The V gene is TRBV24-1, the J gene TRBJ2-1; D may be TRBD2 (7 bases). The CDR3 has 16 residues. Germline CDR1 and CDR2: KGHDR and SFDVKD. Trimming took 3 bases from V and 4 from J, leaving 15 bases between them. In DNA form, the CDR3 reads TGTGCCACCAGTGATCGCAGCGGGGACAAATACAATGAGCAGTTCTTC. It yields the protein CATSDRSGDKYNEQFF.

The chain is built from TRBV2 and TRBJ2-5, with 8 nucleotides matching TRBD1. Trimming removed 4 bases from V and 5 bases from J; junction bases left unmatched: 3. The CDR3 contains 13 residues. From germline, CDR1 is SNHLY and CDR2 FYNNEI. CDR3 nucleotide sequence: TGTGCCAGCAGTGGACAGGGGATCGAGACCCAGTACTTC. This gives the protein CASSGQGIETQYF. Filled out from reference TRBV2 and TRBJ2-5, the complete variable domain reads EPEVTQTPSHQVTQMGQEVILRCVPISNHLYFYWYRQILGQKVEFLVSFYNNEISEKSEIFDDQFSVERPDGSNFTLKIRSTKLEDSAMYFCASSGQGIETQYFGPGTRLLVL.

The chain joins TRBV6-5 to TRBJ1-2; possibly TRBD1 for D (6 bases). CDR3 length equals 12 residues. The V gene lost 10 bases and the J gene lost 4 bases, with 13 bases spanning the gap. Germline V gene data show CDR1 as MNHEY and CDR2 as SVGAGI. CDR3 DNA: TGTGCCATCCAAGACAGGACCTATGGCTACACCTTC. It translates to CAIQDRTYGYTF.